The rows below give T cell receptor beta chains drawn from one sample of a study of CXCR3-negative and CXCR3-positive naive CD8 T cells. After re-calling the 5' RACE reads, TCRdb lists one entry per CDR3 protein, DNA absent. Its clone listing holds 65,000 to 90,000 distinct CDR3 sequences. The sequenced material came from naive CXCR3+ CD8+ T cells from blood. The receptors here all came from a human donor in good health. Some clones in this sample may be carry-over from other donors' samples. The CDR3 runs from the conserved cysteine through the conserved F or W. The order of the fields is V gene, J gene, CDR3 protein.

TRBV11-2	TRBJ1-1	CASSLGVNTEAFF
TRBV23-1	TRBJ2-5	CASEPDRNKETQYF
TRBV4-2	TRBJ2-1	CASSLLEGSNNEQFF
TRBV29-1	TRBJ2-7	CSVPWGNEQYF
TRBV29-1	TRBJ2-1	CSVDLPNEQFF
TRBV6-5	TRBJ1-1	CASNPDGGNTEAFF
TRBV20-1	TRBJ2-3	CSARLSGGTDTQYF
TRBV12-3/TRBV12-4	TRBJ2-5	CASTPRLPTQYF
TRBV9	TRBJ1-1	CASSGPAGSVNTEAFF
TRBV21-1	TRBJ2-4	CASSKALNKGLGLAKNIQYF
TRBV7-8	TRBJ1-2	CASSFLSPGGGYTF
TRBV14	TRBJ2-1	CASSQDLQTSPFF
TRBV5-1	TRBJ2-5	CASSLVRGVAQETQYF
TRBV6-5	TRBJ2-7	CASSGGYEHYF
TRBV15	TRBJ2-5	CATSRPHTQDHQEAQYF
TRBV5-3	TRBJ2-1	CARSTVGEQFF
TRBV7-6	TRBJ1-5	CASSPGTGSQPQHF
TRBV7-9	TRBJ1-4	CASSLRQDRLFF
TRBV27	TRBJ2-4	CASSLRDPEKNIQYF
TRBV4-2	TRBJ2-1	CASSQVMGSSYNEQFF
TRBV14	TRBJ1-3	CASSLNQGLSGNTIYF
TRBV5-6	TRBJ2-5	CASSLAVSETQYF
TRBV27	TRBJ1-1	CASSLTANTEAFF
TRBV4-1	TRBJ1-1	CASSQGENTEAFF
TRBV19	TRBJ1-5	CASSADRGNQPQHF
TRBV15	TRBJ2-1	CATSREPLAGPYNEQFF
TRBV9	TRBJ2-1	CASSVVGTSDYNEQFF
TRBV9	TRBJ2-1	CASSPRTSVDEQFF
TRBV20-1	TRBJ2-1	CSAMGLHEGGVSYNEQFF
TRBV6-5	TRBJ2-2	CASSISGYTGELFF
TRBV2	TRBJ2-1	CASRGPTGGENEQFF
TRBV7-8	TRBJ1-2	CASSLLTRGQARYGEYGYTF
TRBV11-2	TRBJ1-1	CASSYPTELLDAEAFF
TRBV11-2	TRBJ1-1	CASSPGRRGAEAFF
TRBV18	TRBJ1-1	CASSHDDTEAFF
TRBV27	TRBJ2-7	CASSLAGGQYEQYF
TRBV28	TRBJ2-2	CASRPQGTGELFF
TRBV20-1	TRBJ2-3	CSASPEGHTEYTDTQYF
TRBV6-4	TRBJ2-3	CASSEGASTDTQYF
TRBV28	TRBJ2-7	CASTMTSGTTYEQYF
TRBV5-1	TRBJ2-3	CASSMTITDTQYF
TRBV29-1	TRBJ1-2	CSVDRDSYDYGYTF
TRBV10-1	TRBJ1-5	CARPTANQPQHF
TRBV27	TRBJ2-1	CASKLSTGRGNEQFF
TRBV6-2/TRBV6-3	TRBJ2-4	CASSYSSGGGNIQYF
TRBV28	TRBJ1-1	CASSFLVGRSDAEAFF
TRBV21-1	TRBJ2-6	CASSSKTDRCWANVLTF